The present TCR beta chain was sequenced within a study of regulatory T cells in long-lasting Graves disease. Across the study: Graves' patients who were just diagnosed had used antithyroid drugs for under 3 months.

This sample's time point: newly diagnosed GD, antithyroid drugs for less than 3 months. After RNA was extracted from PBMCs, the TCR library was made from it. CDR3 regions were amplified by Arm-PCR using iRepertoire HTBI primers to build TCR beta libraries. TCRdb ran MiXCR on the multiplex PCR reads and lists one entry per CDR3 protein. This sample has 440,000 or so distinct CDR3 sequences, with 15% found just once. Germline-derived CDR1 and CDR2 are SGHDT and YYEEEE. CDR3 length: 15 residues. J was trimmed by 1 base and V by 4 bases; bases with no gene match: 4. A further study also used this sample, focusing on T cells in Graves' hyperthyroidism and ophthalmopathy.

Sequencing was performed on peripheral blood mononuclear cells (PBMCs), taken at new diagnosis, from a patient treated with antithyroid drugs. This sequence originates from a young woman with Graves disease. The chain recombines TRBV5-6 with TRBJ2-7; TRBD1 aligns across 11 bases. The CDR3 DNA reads TGTGCCAGCAGCAAGGGGACAGGGGGATCCTACGAGCAGTACTTC. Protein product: CASSKGTGGSYEQYF.